This passage covers 15 T cell receptor beta chains from one sample sequenced in a study of cytomegalovirus exposure and HLA in healthy donors. This PCR relied on a set of 60 Vbeta primers and 13 Jbeta primers. The data were produced by immunoSEQ multiplex PCR, yet TCRdb's version contains in-frame clones alone and is incomplete. The table includes over 80,000 clones, about four fifths detected once. Input material: PBMCs. The source is a woman in her 70s in good health and CMV-seropositive.

This chain uses TRBV27 with TRBJ2-1, with D perhaps TRBD2 (6 bases). The V end was cut by 9 bases, the J end by 4 bases, with 16 bases between. This CDR3 is built from 14 residues. The germline CDR1 and CDR2 sequences are MNHEY and SMNVEV (reference sequence). CDR3 in amino acids: CASRGGGVYNEQFF. CDR3 bases: TGTGCCAGTCGGGGAGGAGGGGTTTACAATGAGCAGTTCTTC.

This chain joins TRBV19 and TRBJ1-5; 7 nucleotides line up with TRBD1. Germline assignment: CDR1 LNHDA and CDR2 SQIVND (reference sequence). The trim removed 5 bases at V and 6 bases at J, leaving 10 bases unmatched. This CDR3 is built from 15 residues. Written as DNA, the CDR3 is TGTGCCAGTAGTCGGACAGGAGCACTGGTTCAGCCCCAGCATTTT. This sequence encodes CASSRTGALVQPQHF.

The V call is TRBV5-4, the J call TRBJ1-1, with D possibly TRBD1 on 5 matching bases. Trimming cost V 4 bases and J 2 bases, with 12 bases left between them. This CDR3 contains 14 residues. Germline V lookup: CDR1 SGHNT, CDR2 YYREEE (reference sequence). The CDR3 spells CASSRPGGNTEAFF. The CDR3 bases are TGTGCCAGCAGCCGGCCGGGGGGTAACACTGAAGCTTTCTTT. The full variable domain, rest sourced from reference TRBV5-4 and TRBJ1-1, is ETGVTQSPTHLIKTRGQQVTLRCSSQSGHNTVSWYQQALGQGPQFIFQYYREEENGRGNFPPRFSGLQFPNYSSELNVNALELDDSALYLCASSRPGGNTEAFFGQGTRLTVV.

The sample holds one count of this clone. The chain employs TRBV5-1 and TRBJ2-5; TRBD1 agrees at 9 bases. CDR1 is SGHRS and CDR2 is YFSETQ in the germline V gene. This CDR3 has 14 residues. V gave up 3 bases and J gave up 2 bases; unmatched junction bases: 2. The CDR3 spells CASSSGTGQETQYF. The CDR3 DNA follows: TGCGCCAGCAGCTCCGGGACAGGGCAAGAGACCCAGTACTTC.

This clone has a handful of counts. The J gene is TRBJ2-7, the V gene TRBV20-1; D gene uncertain. Trimming removed 0 bases at V and 3 bases at J, with 3 bases between. Germline assignment: CDR1 DFQATT and CDR2 SNEGSKA (reference sequence). The CDR3 extends over 11 amino acids. Written as DNA, the CDR3 is TGCAGTGCTAGAGATAACTACGAGCAGTACTTC. Protein: CSARDNYEQYF.

This clone was seen a few times. Other DNA sequences in this specimen translate into the identical CDR3. The chain is built from TRBV27 and TRBJ2-7; D possibly corresponds to TRBD1 (6 bases). V was trimmed by 2 bases and J by 3 bases, leaving 11 bases between them. Germline V lookup: CDR1 MNHEY, CDR2 SMNVEV (reference sequence). CDR3 length: 14 residues. The DNA of the CDR3 is TGTGCCAGCAGTTTAGGGGGCGAAGGCTACGAGCAGTACTTC. This sequence encodes CASSLGGEGYEQYF.

V usage is TRBV5-1 and J usage is TRBJ2-5; no clear D gene. With 4 bases removed from V and 1 base from J, the gap between germline ends came to 5 bases. The CDR3 totals 12 residues. Germline V gives CDR1 SGHRS, CDR2 YFSETQ. The CDR3 region has the DNA TGCGCCAGCAGCCCAGGCCAAGAGACCCAGTACTTC. This sequence encodes CASSPGQETQYF.

V and J are TRBV9 and TRBJ2-5; TRBD1 might be the D (6 bases). The V end lost 4 bases, the J end lost 5 bases, and 18 bases lay between the germline ends. The CDR3 is 15 amino acids. Germline values: CDR1 SGDLS, CDR2 YYNGEE. The DNA for the CDR3 is TGTGCCAGCAGCATTAATTCAGGGGCCTCGGAGACCCAGTACTTC. Protein product: CASSINSGASETQYF.

V gene TRBV5-1 combines with J gene TRBJ2-1, with a possible D match to TRBD1 (6 bases). V lost 0 bases and J 7 bases, leaving 14 bases between the germline ends. CDR3 size: 15 residues. Looked up from germline, CDR1 is SGHRS and CDR2 is YFSETQ. The CDR3 protein is CASSLDLQGGNEQFF. In DNA form, the CDR3 reads TGCGCCAGCAGCTTGGACCTACAGGGTGGGAATGAGCAGTTCTTC.

The chain joins TRBV28 to TRBJ1-2; D is undetermined. Trimming pared 5 bases from V and 9 bases from J, leaving 22 bases between. In germline, CDR1 is MDHEN, CDR2 SYDVKM. This CDR3 is 15 amino acids long. The CDR3 nucleotides read TGTGCCAGCAGTAGCTTGGGAGGGATGGGTCGGAGCTACACCTTC. Translation: CASSSLGGMGRSYTF.

This clone was counted only a few times. The chain carries TRBV5-4 and TRBJ2-7; TRBD2 aligns across 10 bases. Trimming cost V 0 bases and J 0 bases; bases outside gene matches: 9. The germline V gene has CDR1 SGHNT and CDR2 YYREEE (reference sequence). The CDR3 is 18 amino acids. The CDR3 DNA is TGTGCCAGCAGCTTGGCGAGAGGACTAGCGGCTAGCTCCTACGAGCAGTACTTC. Its translation is CASSLARGLAASSYEQYF. Together with reference TRBV5-4 and TRBJ2-7, the CDR3 gives the full variable domain: ETGVTQSPTHLIKTRGQQVTLRCSSQSGHNTVSWYQQALGQGPQFIFQYYREEENGRGNFPPRFSGLQFPNYSSELNVNALELDDSALYLCASSLARGLAASSYEQYFGPGTRLTVT.

Of note for this clone: Relative to the germline gene, one junction end is altered; a read error may explain this. The gene calls are TRBV19 and TRBJ1-2; perhaps TRBD1 as D (6 bases). The CDR3 runs to 15 residues. Germline V gene data show CDR1 as LNHDA and CDR2 as SQIVND (reference sequence). The CDR3 nucleotides read TGTGCCAGCAGTAACCGGGGGGGGCCGGGCTATGGCTACACCTTC. As protein: CASSNRGGPGYGYTF. The full variable domain, rest sourced from reference TRBV19 and TRBJ1-2, is DGGITQSPKYLFRKEGQNVTLSCEQNLNHDAMYWYRQDPGQGLRLIYYSQIVNDFQKGDIAEGYSVSREKKESFPLTVTSAQKNPTAFYLCASSNRGGPGYGYTFGSGTRLTVV.

Only a few counts were recorded for this clone. This rearrangement joins TRBV10-2 to TRBJ2-5, with D perhaps matching TRBD1 (5 bases). The CDR3 is 14 amino acids. Germline CDR1 is WSHSY and CDR2 is SAAADI. Trimming stripped 9 bases from V and 0 bases from J, with 14 bases between. The CDR3 reads CASSWGRHQETQYF. DNA for the CDR3: TGCGCCAGTAGTTGGGGCCGCCACCAAGAGACCCAGTACTTC.

The rearrangement joins TRBV4-2 to TRBJ1-5; D unclear. Germline V gene data show CDR1 as LGHNA and CDR2 as YNFKEQ. V gave up 1 base and J gave up 4 bases, with 11 bases separating them. This CDR3 has 15 residues. DNA for the CDR3: TGTGCCAGCAGCCAAGCCCTGGAGAGGAATCAGCCCCAGCATTTT. This gives the protein CASSQALERNQPQHF.

V gene TRBV9 combines with J gene TRBJ1-1; D gene uncertain. From germline, CDR1 is SGDLS and CDR2 YYNGEE. V lost 4 bases and J lost 5, with 15 bases in between. The CDR3 is 14 residues long. Written as DNA, the CDR3 is TGTGCCAGCAGCAGGAGGTGGGGAGGGACTGAAGCTTTCTTT. Protein product: CASSRRWGGTEAFF.